The 19 T cell receptor beta chains given below trace back to one sample, sequenced in a study of shared clonotypes between healthy human individuals. Data came from immunoSEQ multiplex PCR; TCRdb stores just in-frame clones and leaves some out. The sample has about 490,000 clones; approximately 84% are singletons. Specimen: PBMCs. The origin of the receptors is a woman aged 40 to 50 in good health. Some clones in this sample may be carry-over from other donors' samples.

The V and J genes are TRBV11-1 and TRBJ2-1; D is undetermined. The CDR3 length is 15 residues. The V and J ends lost 1 base and 8 bases respectively, with 15 bases between them. Germline lookup yields CDR1 SGHAT and CDR2 FQDESV (reference sequence). The CDR3 reads CASSLDRSGPHEQFF. The CDR3 DNA reads TGTGCCAGCAGCTTAGATCGTTCGGGTCCCCATGAGCAGTTCTTC.

This clone was recorded a few times. The chain couples TRBV7-2 to TRBJ1-2; 7 bases line up with TRBD1. The CDR3 extends over 14 amino acids. Germline values: CDR1 SGHTA, CDR2 FQGNSA. With V trimmed by 5 bases and J by 6 bases, 9 bases remained unmatched. The CDR3 here is CASSPRGGLDGYTF. The CDR3 coding sequence is TGTGCCAGCAGCCCCCGAGGGGGCTTGGATGGCTACACCTTC. Full variable domain (remainder filled in from reference TRBV7-2 and TRBJ1-2): GAGVSQSPSNKVTEKGKDVELRCDPISGHTALYWYRQSLGQGLEFLIYFQGNSAPDKSGLPSDRFSAERTGGSVSTLTIQRTQQEDSAVYLCASSPRGGLDGYTFGSGTRLTVV.

Note on this clone: This is likely an artifact of a read error, given a far larger clone one base away. The rearrangement links TRBV27 to TRBJ2-5; D gene ambiguous. TRBJ2-7 explains the end of the DNA better; the J call may be wrong. Per the germline V gene, CDR1 is MNHEY and CDR2 is SMNVEV (reference sequence). The CDR3 sequence is 12 residues long. CDR3 protein: CAGRSPSYEQYF. In DNA form, the CDR3 reads TGTGCCGGCAGGTCCCCCTCGTACGAGCAGTACTTC.

This clone was recorded at least ten times. The chain carries TRBV30 and TRBJ2-1; 9 nucleotides match TRBD2. The germline V gene encodes CDR1 GTSNPN and CDR2 SVGIG (reference sequence). The trim removed 2 bases at V and 11 bases at J, leaving 13 bases unmatched. This CDR3 region has 15 residues. CDR3 nucleotides: TGTGCCTGGAGTCCCCTAGCGGGGAATACAATGAAGCAGTTCTTC. As protein: CAWSPLAGNTMKQFF.

Concerning this clone: In the same sample, other DNA sequences code for this CDR3. CDR3 protein: CASSLMGSNQPQHF. CDR3 nucleotide sequence: TGTGCCAGCAGTTTGATGGGTAGCAATCAGCCCCAGCATTTT. The gene calls are TRBV27 and TRBJ1-5, with D unclear. Per germline, CDR1 MNHEY and CDR2 SMNVEV (reference sequence). Trimming removed 3 bases at V and 0 bases at J, with 6 bases between. This CDR3 is 14 amino acids long.

The rearrangement uses TRBV2 and TRBJ2-1; 8 bases line up with TRBD1. Germline trimming cut 6 bases from V and 6 bases from J; bases unmatched to any gene: 7. Germline-derived CDR1 and CDR2 are SNHLY and FYNNEI. The CDR3 extends over 14 amino acids. CDR3 region: CASRVGTGLNEQFF. CDR3 DNA sequence: TGTGCCAGCAGGGTGGGGACAGGCCTCAATGAGCAGTTCTTC. The variable domain in full, completed from reference TRBV2 and TRBJ2-1, reads EPEVTQTPSHQVTQMGQEVILRCVPISNHLYFYWYRQILGQKVEFLVSFYNNEISEKSEIFDDQFSVERPDGSNFTLKIRSTKLEDSAMYFCASRVGTGLNEQFFGPGTRLTVL.

This clone was detected once. A far larger clone is just one base off, so this is likely a read error. The same CDR3 is also encoded by other DNA sequences in this sample. The chain couples TRBV11-2 to TRBJ2-2; D gene ambiguous. The CDR3 totals 14 residues. Trimming shortened V by 9 bases and J by 1 base, and 12 bases separated the two germline ends. Germline-derived CDR1 and CDR2 are SGHAT and FQNNGV. The CDR3 loop reads CASSTPRNTGELFF. Here the CDR3 DNA reads TGTGCCAGTAGCACCCCAAGGAACACCGGGGAGCTGTTTTTT.

The rearrangement uses TRBV15 and TRBJ2-5; D unclear. From germline, CDR1 is LNHNV and CDR2 YYDKDF (reference sequence). The V and J ends lost 0 bases and 7 bases respectively, with 12 bases between them. The CDR3 runs 14 residues. The DNA of the CDR3 is TGTGCCACCAGCAGAGATCCCTCGGCTGGGACCCAGTACTTC. Protein product: CATSRDPSAGTQYF.

This chain connects TRBV9 to TRBJ2-5; possible D gene TRBD2, 5 bases. This CDR3 spans 14 amino acids. Germline assignment: CDR1 SGDLS and CDR2 YYNGEE. Between the trimmed V and J ends, which lost 0 bases and 5 bases, there was a span of 11 bases. As DNA, the CDR3 is TGTGCCAGCAGCGTAGGAGGGAGTGTGGAGACCCAGTACTTC. Protein sequence: CASSVGGSVETQYF.

V gene TRBV28 combines with J gene TRBJ2-7, with unresolved D. CDR3 size: 13 residues. Germline V gives CDR1 MDHEN, CDR2 SYDVKM. Between the trimmed V and J ends, which lost 2 bases and 4 bases, there was a span of 9 bases. CDR3 coding DNA: TGTGCCAGCAGTTTAGCCTACACGTACGAGCAGTACTTC. Protein sequence: CASSLAYTYEQYF.

CDR3 amino acids: CASSLAGGVQPQHF. The DNA of the CDR3 is TGTGCCAGCAGCTTAGCAGGGGGAGTTCAGCCCCAGCATTTT. The chain uses TRBV7-6 and TRBJ1-5, with D maybe TRBD1 (6 bases). The V gene lost 0 bases and the J gene lost 6 bases, with 9 bases spanning the gap. The CDR3 runs to 14 residues. CDR1 is SGHVS, CDR2 FNYEAQ, per germline.

This clone has more than one count but fewer than ten. This chain links TRBV5-1 with TRBJ2-7; D call uncertain. The CDR3 consists of 15 residues. V lost 7 bases, J lost 4 bases, and 21 bases lay in between. CDR1 and CDR2 from the germline V gene are SGHRS and YFSETQ. CDR3: CASCPTMDFTYEQYF. CDR3 in DNA: TGCGCCAGCTGCCCCACCATGGATTTCACGTACGAGCAGTACTTC.

The chain joins TRBV11-2 to TRBJ1-4; tentative D call: TRBD1 (6 bases). V lost 5 bases, J lost 11 bases, and 21 bases lay in between. There are 15 residues in the CDR3. The germline gives CDR1 SGHAT, CDR2 FQNNGV. CDR3 amino acids: CASSPRGGVDGKLFF. DNA of the CDR3: TGTGCCAGCAGCCCTAGGGGGGGGGTCGATGGCAAACTGTTTTTT.

The chain employs TRBV6-4 and TRBJ1-4; D may be TRBD1 (6 bases). V shed 2 bases and J shed 7 bases, with 20 bases lying between them. CDR1 is MRHNA and CDR2 is SNTAGT in the germline V gene. This CDR3 region has 17 residues. In DNA, the CDR3 is TGTGCCAGCAGTGACCCTCCACAACAGGGAGGGTGTGAAAAACTGTTTTTT. It is translated as CASSDPPQQGGCEKLFF.

The gene calls are TRBV4-2 and TRBJ1-5; no firm D call. The germline V gene encodes CDR1 LGHNA and CDR2 YNFKEQ. The CDR3 covers 14 residues. Trimming left V 0 bases short and J 0 bases short, with 3 bases between. The CDR3 reads CASSQDTSNQPQHF. The CDR3 DNA is TGTGCCAGCAGCCAAGACACTAGCAATCAGCCCCAGCATTTT.

This clone appeared once. The V gene is TRBV5-1, the J gene TRBJ1-4, with D uncertain. Germline V gene sequence: CDR1 SGHRS, CDR2 YFSETQ. Trimming pared 2 bases from V and 3 bases from J, leaving 11 bases between. The CDR3 totals 15 residues. The CDR3 loop reads CASSFGLGSNEKLFF. CDR3 in DNA: TGCGCCAGCAGCTTCGGGCTGGGGTCTAATGAAAAACTGTTTTTT.

The V and J genes are TRBV25-1 and TRBJ2-7; TRBD2 aligns across 8 bases. With V trimmed by 7 bases and J by 7 bases, 6 bases remained unmatched. The germline V gene has CDR1 MGHDK and CDR2 SYGVNS. This CDR3 has 12 residues. The CDR3 loop reads CASTGKREEQYF. The CDR3 bases are TGTGCCAGCACGGGAAAGCGGGAGGAGCAGTACTTC.

The chain uses TRBV9 and TRBJ2-5, with TRBD2 matching 7 bases. The CDR3 is made up of 16 amino acids. The V and J ends lost 4 bases and 1 base, in that order; junction bases with no gene match: 10. Per the germline V gene, CDR1 is SGDLS and CDR2 is YYNGEE. The CDR3 DNA reads as TGTGCCAGCAGCCCCCGAATGGCTAGCGGCCAAGAGACCCAGTACTTC. Protein: CASSPRMASGQETQYF.

In this sample, this clone turned up once. A far larger clone is only one base removed, so a read error is likely. The chain is built from TRBV5-1 and TRBJ1-2; 7 bases fit TRBD1. Germline CDR1 reads SGHRS; CDR2 reads YFSETQ. The CDR3 covers 14 residues. The CDR3 region is CASSPRDRNYSYTF. The CDR3 bases are TGCGCCAGCAGCCCGCGGGACAGAAACTATAGCTACACCTTC.